The 24 T cell receptor beta chains given below trace back to one sample, sequenced in a study of beta chain features in type 1 diabetes. Study-level results: Shorter TCRB CDR3s, moderately but significantly so, were found in Type 1 diabetes patients in all four CD4+ subsets.

What was sequenced were expressed TCRB transcripts, since all of the isolated RNA had been reverse transcribed. Produced via immunoSEQ multiplex PCR; TCRdb's table is partial and in-frame only. This table has about 660,000 clones, about an eighth appearing once. For these receptors, no antigen is known. The specimen sequenced was naive CD4+ T cells from blood. Receptor source: a man between 18 and 35 years old with type 1 diabetes.

The V call is TRBV7-2, the J call TRBJ2-5; TRBD2 agrees at 13 bases. Trimming took 5 bases from V and 6 from J; bases not matched to a gene: 9. Looked up from germline, CDR1 is SGHTA and CDR2 is FQGNSA. The CDR3 sequence is 16 residues long. The CDR3 sequence: CASSRGLAGVIKTQYF. As DNA, the CDR3 is TGTGCCAGCAGCCGCGGACTAGCGGGGGTAATAAAGACCCAGTACTTC.

J is TRBJ1-2 and V is TRBV2; D is uncertain. V lost 4 bases, J lost 5 bases, and 11 bases lay in between. The CDR3 spans 13 residues. CDR1 is SNHLY, CDR2 FYNNEI, per germline. CDR3 loop: CASSAGIQYGYTF. The CDR3 DNA follows: TGTGCCAGCAGTGCTGGGATCCAATATGGCTACACCTTC.

The sample holds a few counts of this clone. The chain has TRBV7-9 and TRBJ2-5; 10 bases map to TRBD1. The DNA end favors TRBJ2-7, so the J call may be wrong. Germline loops: CDR1 SEHNR, CDR2 FQNEAQ (reference sequence). The CDR3 covers 14 residues. CDR3 DNA sequence: TGTGCCAGCAGCCTCCGGGACAGGGGCTACGAGCAGTACTTC. Translated: CASSLRDRGYEQYF.

This clone was recorded once. The chain recombines TRBV7-6 with TRBJ2-7, with a weak D call TRBD2 (6 bases). This CDR3 contains 13 residues. CDR1 and CDR2 from the germline V gene are SGHVS and FNYEAQ. Between the trimmed V and J ends, which lost 6 bases and 1 base, there was a span of 10 bases. This CDR3 reads CASRGTDSYEQYF. CDR3 DNA sequence: TGTGCCAGCAGAGGGACTGATTCCTACGAGCAGTACTTC.

The rearrangement uses TRBV30 and TRBJ2-1, with unresolved D. Germline V gives CDR1 GTSNPN, CDR2 SVGIG (reference sequence). With 0 bases removed from V and 0 bases from J, the gap between germline ends came to 15 bases. The CDR3 spans 17 residues. This CDR3 is CAWSVPWRLSSYNEQFF. In DNA form, the CDR3 reads TGTGCCTGGAGTGTCCCCTGGCGGCTCAGCTCCTACAATGAGCAGTTCTTC.

In its sample, this clone was seen a few times. This chain connects TRBV15 to TRBJ2-1; 9 bases are a match to TRBD2. The CDR3 loop spans 18 amino acids. V lost 0 bases and J lost 0; bases outside the gene matches: 6. CDR1 and CDR2 (germline): LNHNV, YYDKDF (reference sequence). CDR3 coding DNA: TGTGCCACCAGCAGAGATCTAGCGGGGTCCCCCTCCTACAATGAGCAGTTCTTC. It encodes CATSRDLAGSPSYNEQFF.

This chain connects TRBV7-2 to TRBJ2-1; no firm D call. CDR1 is SGHTA, CDR2 FQGNSA, per germline. The V end lost 4 bases, the J end lost 4 bases, and 11 bases lay between the germline ends. CDR3 size: 14 residues. The CDR3 protein is CASSSTHLYNEQFF. The DNA for the CDR3 is TGTGCCAGCAGCTCTACCCACCTTTACAATGAGCAGTTCTTC. Looking up the rest from reference TRBV7-2 and TRBJ2-1 gives the full variable domain: GAGVSQSPSNKVTEKGKDVELRCDPISGHTALYWYRQSLGQGLEFLIYFQGNSAPDKSGLPSDRFSAERTGGSVSTLTIQRTQQEDSAVYLCASSSTHLYNEQFFGPGTRLTVL.

This clone came up a few times. V usage is TRBV23-1 and J usage is TRBJ2-1; the match to TRBD2 covers 12 bases. TRBV23-1 is reported as an ORF; its role is uncertain. J was trimmed by 10 bases and V by 6 bases; bases with no gene match: 13. This CDR3 spans 16 amino acids. The CDR3 sequence: CASSRKGLAGFCEQFF. The CDR3 region has the DNA TGCGCCAGCAGCCGAAAAGGACTAGCGGGATTCTGCGAGCAGTTCTTC.

This clone was seen more than once but under ten times. The chain uses TRBV28 and TRBJ2-7; TRBD1 is a possible D gene (5 bases). Deletions cut 6 bases from V and 9 bases from J, with 21 bases between. The CDR3 loop spans 14 amino acids. From germline, CDR1 is MDHEN and CDR2 SYDVKM. The CDR3 DNA is TGTGCCAGCAGCTCCGCCGGCAGGGTTACCGTGCAGTACTTC. Its translation is CASSSAGRVTVQYF.

This clone was counted between two and nine times. The chain couples TRBV30 to TRBJ1-2; possible D gene TRBD1, 6 bases. CDR1 is GTSNPN, CDR2 SVGIG, per germline (reference sequence). Trimming shortened V by 0 bases and J by 7 bases, and 18 bases separated the two germline ends. This CDR3 is built from 15 residues. In DNA, the CDR3 is TGTGCCTGGAGTGTACTGACCGGGAGGGACACTGGCTACACCTTC. It is translated as CAWSVLTGRDTGYTF.

This clone was detected a few times. The chain couples TRBV15 to TRBJ1-3, with unresolved D. The CDR3 consists of 16 residues. V lost 0 bases, J lost 4 bases, and 13 bases lay in between. In germline, CDR1 is LNHNV, CDR2 YYDKDF (reference sequence). This CDR3 reads CATSRDPRLSGNTIYF. CDR3 nucleotides: TGTGCCACCAGCAGAGACCCACGGTTAAGCGGAAACACCATATATTTT.

The CDR3 coding sequence is TGCAGTGTTGGCAGCACAGATGGCTACACCTTC. It encodes CSVGSTDGYTF. The chain uses TRBV20-1 and TRBJ1-2, with no clear D. The CDR3 is made up of 11 amino acids. Germline CDR1 reads DFQATT; CDR2 reads SNEGSKA (reference sequence). The V gene lost 7 bases and the J gene lost 6 bases, with 12 bases spanning the gap.

This clone was counted only a few times. The V gene is TRBV5-1, the J gene TRBJ1-4; possibly TRBD1 for D (6 bases). The CDR3 runs to 14 residues. V lost 5 bases and J lost 8, with 16 bases in between. Germline V lookup: CDR1 SGHRS, CDR2 YFSETQ. The CDR3 bases are TGCGCCAGCAGACAGGGAGGAGGAGGAGAAAAACTGTTTTTT. This encodes CASRQGGGGEKLFF.

This clone occurred a few times. The V call is TRBV6-6, the J call TRBJ2-2; D unclear. Germline V gene sequence: CDR1 MNHNY, CDR2 SVGAGI (reference sequence). The V end was cut by 7 bases, the J end by 6 bases, with 6 bases between. There are 11 residues in the CDR3. CDR3 nucleotide sequence: TGTGCCAGCACACAAGCCGGGGAGCTGTTTTTT. It codes for CASTQAGELFF.

This clone has only a few counts. This chain links TRBV5-6 with TRBJ2-1, with TRBD1 identical over 7 bases. This CDR3 region has 14 residues. V lost 4 bases, J lost 5 bases, and 6 bases stayed unmatched. The germline V gene has CDR1 SGHDT and CDR2 YYEEEE. CDR3 nucleotide sequence: TGTGCCAGCAGCCGAATTGACAGGGACAATGAGCAGTTCTTC. It codes for CASSRIDRDNEQFF.

This clone was detected a few times. J is TRBJ2-1 and V is TRBV5-5; the D gene is possibly TRBD2 (5 bases). CDR1 and CDR2 (germline): SGHKS, YYEKEE (reference sequence). V gave up 4 bases and J gave up 5 bases, with 13 bases separating them. This CDR3 region has 14 residues. CDR3 sequence reads: CASSRGNMDNEQFF. The CDR3 DNA sequence: TGTGCCAGCAGCCGAGGGAACATGGACAATGAGCAGTTCTTC.

This rearrangement joins TRBV19 to TRBJ2-7, with D possibly called TRBD1 or TRBD2 (5 bases each). Germline loops: CDR1 LNHDA, CDR2 SQIVND (reference sequence). The CDR3 runs 16 residues. V was trimmed by 3 bases and J by 6 bases, leaving 21 bases between them. In nucleotides, the CDR3 is TGTGCCAGTAGTATCCTTCCAGGCGAGGGGAGTCTCGAGCAGTACTTC. This gives the protein CASSILPGEGSLEQYF.

This clone occurred a few times. The chain is built from TRBV7-8 and TRBJ2-3, with TRBD1 matching over 7 bases. The J segment lost 3 bases and the V segment lost 7 bases, leaving 4 bases of the junction unmatched. Germline V CDR1 and CDR2: SGHVS, FQNEAQ. This CDR3 comprises 13 residues. The CDR3 coding sequence is TGTGCCAGCATTCAACAGGGGACAGATACGCAGTATTTT. The encoded protein is CASIQQGTDTQYF. Supplemented by reference TRBV7-8 and TRBJ2-3, the full variable domain reads GAGVSQSPRYKVAKRGQDVALRCDPISGHVSLFWYQQALGQGPEFLTYFQNEAQLDKSGLPSDRFFAERPEGSVSTLKIQRTQQEDSAVYLCASIQQGTDTQYFGPGTRLTVL.

On this clone: Different DNA sequences within this sample yield the same CDR3. The chain recombines TRBV30 with TRBJ2-5; the D is unclear. The CDR3 has 11 amino acids. CDR1 and CDR2 (germline): GTSNPN, SVGIG (reference sequence). Trimming pared 2 bases from V and 5 bases from J, leaving 6 bases between. The CDR3 sequence: CAWSSRETQYF. The CDR3 DNA sequence: TGTGCCTGGAGTTCGAGGGAGACCCAGTACTTC.

This clone was recorded a few times. This chain uses TRBV7-2 with TRBJ2-5, with D uncertain. Trimming removed 1 base from V and 5 bases from J, with 14 bases in between. CDR1 and CDR2 from the germline V gene are SGHTA and FQGNSA. This CDR3 contains 15 residues. This CDR3 reads CASSLVGSSPETQYF. CDR3 nucleotides: TGTGCCAGCAGCTTAGTGGGCAGTTCGCCGGAGACCCAGTACTTC.

The chain links TRBV27 to TRBJ2-3; D call uncertain. The length of the CDR3 is 12 residues. Trimming took off 5 bases at V and 1 base at J, with 4 bases between the two ends. Germline lookup yields CDR1 MNHEY and CDR2 SMNVEV (reference sequence). CDR3 loop: CASSQRTDTQYF. CDR3 sequence (DNA): TGTGCCAGCAGTCAGCGCACAGATACGCAGTATTTT.

DNA of the CDR3: TGTGCCAGCAGCCAATCAGGAGGTAGCGGTGAGGGCTACACCTTC. Protein product: CASSQSGGSGEGYTF. The rearrangement links TRBV16 to TRBJ1-2; D is uncertain. The CDR3 has 15 amino acids. The germline gives CDR1 KGHSY, CDR2 FQNENV. Trimming removed 0 bases from V and 8 bases from J, with 16 bases in between.

This clone was observed a few times. The chain is built from TRBV7-9 and TRBJ2-5, with a possible D match to TRBD1 (5 bases). The germline CDR1 and CDR2 sequences are SEHNR and FQNEAQ (reference sequence). This CDR3 region has 14 residues. V lost 3 bases and J 2 bases, leaving 10 bases between the germline ends. CDR3 in amino acids: CASSFLQAQETQYF. The CDR3 bases are TGTGCCAGCAGCTTTTTACAGGCACAAGAGACCCAGTACTTC. The complete variable domain, with remaining parts taken from reference TRBV7-9 and TRBJ2-5, reads DTGVSQNPRHKITKRGQNVTFRCDPISEHNRLYWYRQTLGQGPEFLTYFQNEAQLEKSRLLSDRFSAERPKGSFSTLEIQRTEQGDSAMYLCASSFLQAQETQYFGPGTRLLVL.

V usage is TRBV28 and J usage is TRBJ2-6; the D is unclear. The CDR3 loop spans 16 amino acids. Deletions cut 2 bases from V and 0 bases from J, with 8 bases between. Germline CDR1 reads MDHEN; CDR2 reads SYDVKM. The CDR3 protein is CASSLLGTSGANVLTF. In DNA, the CDR3 is TGTGCCAGCAGTTTACTGGGAACCTCTGGGGCCAACGTCCTGACTTTC. Together with reference TRBV28 and TRBJ2-6, the CDR3 gives the full variable domain: DVKVTQSSRYLVKRTGEKVFLECVQDMDHENMFWYRQDPGLGLRLIYFSYDVKMKEKGDIPEGYSVSREKKERFSLILESASTNQTSMYLCASSLLGTSGANVLTFGAGSRLTVL.